The 10 T cell receptor beta chains presented below share a single source sample, sequenced in a study of T cell changes during pregnancy in multiple sclerosis (dated by TCRdb to between 2018 and 2021). The library was generated by the immunoSEQ multiplex PCR assay. Not all clones reach the TCRdb copy of this immuneACCESS table, which keeps in-frame sequences only. Checked studies attribute under half of the gap to unresolved V genes and leave the rest unexplained. In all, the sample holds fewer than 35,000 clones, and 90% of those were seen once. Roughly 4% of the sample is in the top ten clones. This material consisted of CD8+ T cells from peripheral blood mononuclear cells, taken in the second trimester of pregnancy. The receptor source for this set is a female donor with multiple sclerosis, enrolled in a pregnancy study.

V usage is TRBV2 and J usage is TRBJ2-3, with 9 positions matching TRBD2. Germline CDR1 reads SNHLY; CDR2 reads FYNNEI. This CDR3 has 15 residues. V shed 6 bases, J shed 2 bases, and the junction held 6 bases outside the gene matches. CDR3 region: CASRGWGLATDTQYF. The CDR3 coding sequence is TGTGCCAGCAGGGGATGGGGACTAGCCACAGATACGCAGTATTTT.

The V call is TRBV7-6, the J call TRBJ2-7; 13 bases line up with TRBD2. Germline lookup yields CDR1 SGHVS and CDR2 FNYEAQ. The CDR3 consists of 16 residues. V gave up 5 bases and J gave up 2 bases; unmatched junction bases: 6. CDR3 residues: CASSIDGTSGTYEQYF. The DNA for the CDR3 is TGTGCCAGCAGCATCGACGGGACTAGCGGGACCTACGAGCAGTACTTC.

V and J are TRBV13 and TRBJ2-5, with D hard to call. With the DNA end fitting TRBJ2-7 better, the J assignment may be wrong. This CDR3 region has 13 residues. CDR1 and CDR2 from the germline V gene are PRHDT and FYEKMQ (reference sequence). The CDR3 loop reads CASSLDRFREQYF. CDR3 coding DNA: TGTGCCAGCAGCCTAGACCGGTTCCGCGAGCAGTACTTC.

V and J are TRBV19 and TRBJ2-5; tentative D call: TRBD2 (6 bases). This CDR3 has 14 amino acids. V lost 4 bases and J 2 bases, leaving 11 bases between the germline ends. The germline V gene encodes CDR1 LNHDA and CDR2 SQIVND (reference sequence). This CDR3 is CASSSLDYQETQYF. CDR3 sequence (DNA): TGTGCCAGTAGTAGTCTGGACTATCAAGAGACCCAGTACTTC.

CDR3 in DNA: TGTGCCAGTAGTATCGCTAGCGGCCTTTACAATGAGCAGTTCTTC. Amino acid sequence: CASSIASGLYNEQFF. This chain joins TRBV19 and TRBJ2-1; 7 nucleotides match TRBD2. CDR3 size: 15 residues. The germline V gene has CDR1 LNHDA and CDR2 SQIVND (reference sequence). Trimming at V came to 3 bases and at J to 4 bases, leaving 6 bases not matched to a gene. Combining the CDR3 with reference TRBV19 and TRBJ2-1 gives the whole variable domain DGGITQSPKYLFRKEGQNVTLSCEQNLNHDAMYWYRQDPGQGLRLIYYSQIVNDFQKGDIAEGYSVSREKKESFPLTVTSAQKNPTAFYLCASSIASGLYNEQFFGPGTRLTVL.

This clone was recorded once. The chain joins TRBV27 to TRBJ2-5; D gene uncertain. V was cut by 4 bases and J by 5 bases, with 14 bases left in between. CDR3 length: 14 residues. In germline, CDR1 is MNHEY, CDR2 SMNVEV (reference sequence). Here the CDR3 reads CASSSRGYWETQYF. The CDR3 DNA sequence: TGTGCCAGCAGTTCCCGCGGATACTGGGAGACCCAGTACTTC.

The chain joins TRBV4-3 to TRBJ2-7, with 7 nucleotides matching TRBD2. The trim removed 0 bases at V and 5 bases at J, leaving 10 bases unmatched. The CDR3 extends over 16 amino acids. The germline V gene encodes CDR1 LGHNA and CDR2 YSLEER. CDR3 region: CASSQDTGRAGDEQYF. In DNA form, the CDR3 reads TGCGCCAGCAGCCAAGATACTGGCAGGGCGGGGGACGAGCAGTACTTC.

The chain carries TRBV13 and TRBJ2-1; TRBD1 aligns across 7 bases. The CDR3 totals 13 residues. Per the germline V gene, CDR1 is PRHDT and CDR2 is FYEKMQ (reference sequence). Trimming took 5 bases from V and 5 from J; bases not matched to a gene: 3. This chain's CDR3 is CASSQGEHNEQFF. CDR3 sequence (DNA): TGTGCCAGCAGCCAGGGGGAACACAATGAGCAGTTCTTC.

V gene TRBV10-1 combines with J gene TRBJ2-7; a possible D gene is TRBD1 (8 bases). Looked up from germline, CDR1 is WNHNN and CDR2 is SYGVQD (reference sequence). Trimming cost V 11 bases and J 5 bases, with 34 bases left between them. The length of the CDR3 is 18 residues. The CDR3 sequence: CAHPGQGAKRGEKDEQYF. The CDR3 nucleotides are TGCGCCCACCCGGGGCAGGGGGCTAAGCGGGGAGAGAAGGACGAGCAGTACTTC.

V gene TRBV4-2 combines with J gene TRBJ2-1, with D possibly being TRBD1 (6 bases). V was shortened by 1 base and J by 8 bases, with 15 bases between the two germline ends. The CDR3 is 15 amino acids. Germline V CDR1 and CDR2: LGHNA, YNFKEQ. The CDR3 DNA follows: TGTGCCAGCAGCCAAGGGGGGCAGGGTGTGGATGAGCAGTTCTTC. It is translated as CASSQGGQGVDEQFF.